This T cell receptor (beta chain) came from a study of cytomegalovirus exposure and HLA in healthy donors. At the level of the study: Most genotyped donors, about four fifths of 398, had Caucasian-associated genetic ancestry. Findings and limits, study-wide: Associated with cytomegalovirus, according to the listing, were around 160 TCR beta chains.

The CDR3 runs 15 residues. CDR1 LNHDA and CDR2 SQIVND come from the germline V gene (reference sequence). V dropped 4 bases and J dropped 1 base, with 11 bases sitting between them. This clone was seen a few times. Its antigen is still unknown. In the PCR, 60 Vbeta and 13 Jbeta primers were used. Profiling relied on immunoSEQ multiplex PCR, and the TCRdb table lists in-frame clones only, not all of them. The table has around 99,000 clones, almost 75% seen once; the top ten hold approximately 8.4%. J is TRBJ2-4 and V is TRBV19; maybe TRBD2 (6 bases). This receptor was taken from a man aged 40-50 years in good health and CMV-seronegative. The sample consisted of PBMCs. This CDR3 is CASSSGAVAKNIQYF. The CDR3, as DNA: TGTGCCAGTAGTAGCGGGGCGGTGGCCAAAAACATTCAGTACTTC. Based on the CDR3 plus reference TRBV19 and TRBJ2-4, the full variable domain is DGGITQSPKYLFRKEGQNVTLSCEQNLNHDAMYWYRQDPGQGLRLIYYSQIVNDFQKGDIAEGYSVSREKKESFPLTVTSAQKNPTAFYLCASSSGAVAKNIQYFGAGTRLSVL.